This T cell receptor (beta chain) was obtained from a study of blood T cell repertoires in COVID-19. The wider study: The United States, Italy and Spain provided the acute and convalescent COVID-19 samples. In each case, the material was cDNA or gDNA derived from T cells, B-cell-depleted T cells, or PBMCs.

This clone is a singleton in its sample. Per the authors' pipeline: From reference gene primer amplification, estimates of nucleated cell counts were derived. TCRdb's copy holds only in-frame clones and misses some; the assay was immunoSEQ multiplex PCR. The DNA was the basis for D and trimming; V, J and clone size are from that table. The table lists around 63,000 clones, around 85% of them singletons. Germline CDR1 reads LNHDA; CDR2 reads SQIVND (reference sequence). This CDR3 region has 16 residues. The V end was cut by 4 bases, the J end by 5 bases, with 17 bases between. The chain combines TRBV19 with TRBJ2-2; D gene uncertain. The clonotype was recovered from a woman aged 65 to 85 with acute or convalescent COVID-19. Sequencing used peripheral blood. DNA of the CDR3: TGTGCCAGTAGTACCACCAGGCTAACAAAGACCGGGGAGCTGTTTTTT. This codes for CASSTTRLTKTGELFF.